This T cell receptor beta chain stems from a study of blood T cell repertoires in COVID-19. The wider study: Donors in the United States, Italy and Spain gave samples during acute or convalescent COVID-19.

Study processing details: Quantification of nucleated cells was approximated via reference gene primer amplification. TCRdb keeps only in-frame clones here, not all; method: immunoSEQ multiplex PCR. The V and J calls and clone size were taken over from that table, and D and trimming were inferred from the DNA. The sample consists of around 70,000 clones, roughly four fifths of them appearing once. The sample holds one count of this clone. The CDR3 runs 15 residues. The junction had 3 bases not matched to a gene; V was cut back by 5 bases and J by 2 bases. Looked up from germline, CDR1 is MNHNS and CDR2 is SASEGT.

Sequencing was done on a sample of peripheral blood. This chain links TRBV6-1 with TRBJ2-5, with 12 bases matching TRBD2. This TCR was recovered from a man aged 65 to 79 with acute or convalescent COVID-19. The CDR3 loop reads CASSPGTSGQETQYF. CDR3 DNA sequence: TGTGCCAGCAGTCCCGGGACTAGCGGGCAAGAGACCCAGTACTTC.